One sample yielded the 20 T cell receptor beta chains listed below, sequenced in a study of CXCR3-negative and CXCR3-positive naive CD8 T cells. The TRB cDNA libraries were prepared by 5' RACE with UMI labels. No DNA is given; TCRdb re-called the 5' RACE reads and lists each CDR3 protein once. The data include over 6,500 distinct CDR3 sequences; the top ten clones carry more than 2%. Sequences were obtained from naive CXCR3- CD8+ T cells from blood. Subset meaning: CD45RO-CCR7+CD27+CD95- naive CD8+ T cells lacking CXCR3 (TNR3-). All receptors derive from a human donor in good health. Some clones in this sample may be carry-over from other donors' samples.

The chain carries TRBV29-1 and TRBJ1-1. This CDR3 spans 12 amino acids. Germline-derived CDR1 and CDR2 are SQVTM and ANQGSEA. The CDR3 reads CSVLVTYTEAFF.

This clonotype is called medium-sized based on its frequency. The chain couples TRBV19 to TRBJ2-7; TCRdb lists TRBD1, though no DNA is available to test this call. The CDR3 runs to 14 residues. Looked up from germline, CDR1 is LNHDA and CDR2 is SQIVND (reference sequence). The CDR3 is CASSRGTGVNEQYF. The whole variable domain, filled in from reference TRBV19 and TRBJ2-7, reads DGGITQSPKYLFRKEGQNVTLSCEQNLNHDAMYWYRQDPGQGLRLIYYSQIVNDFQKGDIAEGYSVSREKKESFPLTVTSAQKNPTAFYLCASSRGTGVNEQYFGPGTRLTVT.

This rearrangement joins TRBV29-1 to TRBJ2-7. Germline V CDR1 and CDR2: SQVTM, ANQGSEA. There are 12 residues in the CDR3. The CDR3 reads CSVENFPDEQYF.

This clonotype ranks as medium-sized in terms of frequency. The CDR3 protein is CSARSGDGNQPQHF. The chain combines TRBV20-1 with TRBJ1-5; TCRdb proposes TRBD1, but this gene call is untestable without DNA. The CDR3 totals 14 residues. From germline, CDR1 is DFQATT and CDR2 SNEGSKA (reference sequence).

V and J are TRBV5-1 and TRBJ2-1; TCRdb picks TRBD1, but there is no DNA to check that call. Germline CDR1 and CDR2: SGHRS and YFSETQ. The CDR3 runs to 15 residues. This CDR3 reads CASSGGTGVFNEQFF.

The chain joins TRBV29-1 to TRBJ1-1. The CDR3 sequence is 11 residues long. Germline loops: CDR1 SQVTM, CDR2 ANQGSEA. This CDR3 is CSDAGGTEAFF. The full variable domain, with the rest looked up from reference TRBV29-1 and TRBJ1-1, is SAVISQKPSRDICQRGTSLTIQCQVDSQVTMMFWYRQQPGQSLTLIATANQGSEATYESGFVIDKFPISRPNLTFSTLTVSNMSPEDSSIYLCSDAGGTEAFFGQGTRLTVV.

This clonotype ranks as medium-sized (0.01 to 0.1%) in terms of frequency. This chain connects TRBV20-1 to TRBJ2-3; no DNA is available, so the TRBD2 call from TCRdb remains unchecked. The germline CDR1 and CDR2 sequences are DFQATT and SNEGSKA (reference sequence). This CDR3 has 16 amino acids. The CDR3 sequence is CSARDLLAGVADTQYF.

This clonotype is identified as medium-sized from frequency. The J gene is TRBJ2-7, the V gene TRBV29-1; TCRdb returns TRBD1, unconfirmable since there is no DNA. The CDR3 consists of 13 residues. Germline V CDR1 and CDR2: SQVTM, ANQGSEA. This CDR3 reads CSVGGQGKHEQYF.

The rearrangement joins TRBV25-1 to TRBJ1-3; without DNA, the TCRdb call of TRBD1 cannot be checked. The CDR3 length is 13 residues. CDR1 MGHDK and CDR2 SYGVNS come from the germline V gene. The CDR3 protein is CASSETGRTNRYF. The entire variable domain, with the rest obtained from reference TRBV25-1 and TRBJ1-3, is as follows: EADIYQTPRYLVIGTGKKITLECSQTMGHDKMYWYQQDPGMELHLIHYSYGVNSTEKGDLSSESTVSRIRTEHFPLTLESARPSHTSQYLCASSETGRTNRYFGEGSWLTVV.

This chain connects TRBV29-1 to TRBJ1-1; the TRBD1 assignment by TCRdb is unverifiable without DNA. The CDR3 consists of 13 residues. CDR1 is SQVTM and CDR2 is ANQGSEA in the germline V gene. The CDR3 sequence: CSVGGQGVGEAFF.

Its frequency marks this clonotype as medium-sized (0.01 to 0.1%). The rearrangement links TRBV28 to TRBJ2-3; lacking DNA, the TRBD1 call made by TCRdb goes unchecked. In germline, CDR1 is MDHEN, CDR2 SYDVKM. The CDR3 covers 14 residues. CDR3 region: CASSFIRETDTQYF.

Considering frequency, this clonotype is medium-sized (0.01 to 0.1%). V is TRBV29-1 and J is TRBJ2-3; without DNA, the TCRdb call of TRBD2 cannot be checked. Looked up from germline, CDR1 is SQVTM and CDR2 is ANQGSEA. This CDR3 is 13 amino acids long. CDR3 amino acids: CSVRLAGEDTQYF.

This clonotype ranks as medium-sized in terms of frequency. The V call is TRBV5-1, the J call TRBJ2-7. Germline V gives CDR1 SGHRS, CDR2 YFSETQ. The CDR3 length is 15 residues. The CDR3 region is CASSLYSSGSYEQYF.

Its frequency marks this clonotype as medium-sized. The chain links TRBV12-3 or TRBV12-4 to TRBJ1-5; TCRdb's D call of TRBD1 is untestable without DNA. The CDR3 length is 15 residues. This CDR3 reads CASSFGGESNQPQHF.

This chain links TRBV12-3 or TRBV12-4 with TRBJ2-1; TCRdb selects TRBD2, and the lack of DNA leaves this call unchecked. The CDR3 has 17 amino acids. The CDR3 is CASSSTSGLTWGNEQFF.

The J gene is TRBJ1-5, the V gene TRBV2. This CDR3 spans 15 amino acids. Germline V gives CDR1 SNHLY, CDR2 FYNNEI. CDR3 amino acids: CASSEWTASNQPQHF.

The chain has TRBV21-1 and TRBJ2-1; without DNA, the TCRdb call of TRBD1 cannot be checked. TRBV21-1 is a pseudogene locus. CDR3 length: 16 residues. The CDR3 is CASSKSPPLTYNEQFF.

V is TRBV29-1 and J is TRBJ2-7. Germline CDR1 SQVTM, CDR2 ANQGSEA. The CDR3 loop spans 13 amino acids. Here the CDR3 reads CSIIRQGSYEQYF.

The chain combines TRBV29-1 with TRBJ2-3; TCRdb designates TRBD2, a call that cannot be tested without DNA. CDR3 length: 15 amino acids. CDR1 is SQVTM and CDR2 is ANQGSEA in the germline V gene. The CDR3 reads CSELGLAERTDTQYF.

This clonotype is called medium-sized based on its frequency. The chain carries TRBV6-2 or TRBV6-3 and TRBJ1-2; TCRdb lists TRBD1, though no DNA is available to test this call. Germline loops: CDR1 MNHEY, CDR2 SVGEGT. The CDR3 totals 15 residues. The CDR3 spells CASGDRDRALDGYTF.